These 23 T cell receptor beta chains came from one sample sequenced in a study of T cells after yellow fever vaccination (dated by TCRdb to the late 2010s). This sample's treatment or condition label indicates: live attenuated yellow fever vaccine strain. Library construction relied on 5' RACE. The run used an Illumina HiSeq 2500. TCRdb trimmed public reads at Q25 via fastp, called clones via MiXCR and kept in-frame beta chains. Every CDR3 protein is listed once, alongside the most common genes and DNA of its rows. Across this sample there are over 110,000 distinct CDR3 sequences, with 7.7% seen only once. The ten top clones hold about 0.73% of the sample. Source: CD4+ T cells sorted from PBMCs, taken 5 days after the yellow fever booster vaccination. The receptors derive from a young man who received the YFV17D yellow fever vaccine.

In its sample, this clonotype was seen many times. The DNA for the CDR3 is TGCAGCGCCCTAAGGACTAGCAGCACAGATACGCAGTATTTT. It yields the protein CSALRTSSTDTQYF. The gene calls are TRBV29-1 and TRBJ2-3, with TRBD2 identical over 8 bases. The CDR3 runs to 14 residues. V lost 7 bases to trimming and J lost 0 bases; unmatched junction nucleotides: 6. CDR1 SQVTM and CDR2 ANQGSEA come from the germline V gene.

The V gene is TRBV6-2 or TRBV6-3, the J gene TRBJ2-1; TRBD2 matches at 9 bases. The V gene's germline CDR1 is MNHEY and CDR2 SVGEGT. The CDR3 totals 15 residues. After removal of 2 bases from V and 8 bases from J, the junction contained 7 bases not matched to a gene. CDR3 protein: CASSYVGLALDEQFF. CDR3 in DNA: TGTGCCAGCAGTTACGTAGGACTAGCGCTCGATGAGCAGTTCTTC.

This clonotype was picked up many times. The rearrangement joins TRBV20-1 to TRBJ2-1, with D uncertain. In germline, CDR1 is DFQATT, CDR2 SNEGSKA (reference sequence). Trimming pared 3 bases from V and 3 bases from J, leaving 6 bases between. This CDR3 spans 12 amino acids. CDR3 residues: CSARADYNEQFF. The CDR3 DNA is TGCAGTGCTAGGGCTGACTACAATGAGCAGTTCTTC.

The chain joins TRBV19 to TRBJ2-3; 9 bases match TRBD1. Germline loops: CDR1 LNHDA, CDR2 SQIVND (reference sequence). The CDR3 has 15 residues. The V segment lost 6 bases and the J segment 0 bases; nucleotides outside the gene matches: 4. The CDR3 DNA reads as TGTGCCAGTAGGGACAGGGGCACTAGCACAGATACGCAGTATTTT. Residues: CASRDRGTSTDTQYF.

This clonotype was seen ten or more times. CDR3 coding DNA: TGCGCCAGCAGCTGGGACAGGGTGGAGGATGAGCAGTTCTTC. Its protein is CASSWDRVEDEQFF. The chain joins TRBV5-1 to TRBJ2-1, with 9 bases fitting TRBD1. V trimming: 3 bases; J trimming: 8 bases; junction bases outside the gene matches: 6. The CDR3 spans 14 residues. Germline loops: CDR1 SGHRS, CDR2 YFSETQ.

The chain carries TRBV6-5 and TRBJ1-6, with TRBD1 as a possible D gene (5 bases). Looked up from germline, CDR1 is MNHEY and CDR2 is SVGAGI. This CDR3 has 14 residues. V was pared by 4 bases and J by 9 bases, with 13 bases between. The CDR3 nucleotides read TGTGCCAGCAGTTCAGGGAATAATCTTTCACCCCTCCACTTT. Amino acid sequence: CASSSGNNLSPLHF.

Note on this clonotype: A much larger clone lies a single base off, so this may be a read error. This sequence joins TRBV9 and TRBJ2-5, with TRBD1 matching 9 bases. The germline V gene encodes CDR1 SGDLS and CDR2 YYNGEE. CDR3 length: 15 residues. V was pared by 0 bases and J by 5 bases, with 5 bases of the junction left unmatched. CDR3 DNA: TGTGCCAGCAGCGTAGGAGGACAGGGGAGTGAGACCCAGTACTTC. Amino acids: CASSVGGQGSETQYF.

In its sample, this clonotype was seen many times. The J gene is TRBJ2-5, the V gene TRBV7-8, with 8 positions matching TRBD1. CDR3 length equals 16 residues. The trim removed 5 bases at V and 4 bases at J, leaving 12 bases unmatched. Germline loops: CDR1 SGHVS, CDR2 FQNEAQ. CDR3 residues: CASSQIRPRGPETQYF. The CDR3 DNA is TGTGCCAGCAGCCAAATACGCCCCAGGGGGCCAGAGACCCAGTACTTC.

In its sample, this clonotype was seen many times. The V gene is TRBV18, the J gene TRBJ2-3; 10 positions match TRBD2. V gave up 3 bases and J gave up 4 bases; unmatched junction bases: 10. Germline-derived CDR1 and CDR2 are KGHSH and LQKENI. The length of the CDR3 is 17 residues. For the CDR3, the DNA is TGTGCCAGCTCACCTTCTAGCGGGAGAAACTGGGCAGATACGCAGTATTTT. It translates to CASSPSSGRNWADTQYF.

This clonotype was seen many times. The chain carries TRBV9 and TRBJ2-7; D unresolved. With 4 bases removed from V and 0 bases from J, the gap between germline ends came to 8 bases. The CDR3 is 13 residues long. Germline V gene sequence: CDR1 SGDLS, CDR2 YYNGEE. The CDR3 spells CASSPEASYEQYF. The CDR3 DNA follows: TGTGCCAGCAGCCCCGAGGCCTCCTACGAGCAGTACTTC.

In this sample, this clonotype turned up many times. The chain joins TRBV5-1 to TRBJ1-4; D is unresolved. Germline V gene lookup returns CDR1 SGHRS and CDR2 YFSETQ. This CDR3 is 15 amino acids long. V lost 0 bases to trimming and J lost 8 bases, with 14 bases between them. DNA of the CDR3: TGCGCCAGCAGCTTGGGCCGGGCGGATCGAGAAAAACTGTTTTTT. It translates to CASSLGRADREKLFF.

This clonotype showed up many times. The gene calls are TRBV27 and TRBJ2-1; D possibly corresponds to TRBD2 (5 bases). V was cut by 7 bases and J by 1 base, with 17 bases left in between. There are 16 residues in the CDR3. From germline, CDR1 is MNHEY and CDR2 SMNVEV (reference sequence). CDR3 coding DNA: TGTGCCAGCACCCCGGCGCTCGGGATGTCCTACAATGAGCAGTTCTTC. It codes for CASTPALGMSYNEQFF.

This clonotype was recorded at least ten times. The chain couples TRBV12-3 or TRBV12-4 to TRBJ2-4, with a weak D call TRBD2 (5 bases). The CDR3 contains 13 residues. Trimming shortened V by 8 bases and J by 1 base, and 9 bases separated the two germline ends. CDR3 nucleotide sequence: TGTGCCAGCGGAGGTGGGGCCAAAAACATTCAGTACTTC. Protein product: CASGGGAKNIQYF.

The J gene is TRBJ1-5, the V gene TRBV6-5; D call uncertain. Trimming took 6 bases from V and 5 from J, leaving 14 bases between them. Germline V gives CDR1 MNHEY, CDR2 SVGAGI. The CDR3 covers 14 residues. This CDR3 is CASRPELSYQPQHF. The CDR3 coding sequence is TGTGCCAGCAGACCCGAGTTGAGTTATCAGCCCCAGCATTTT.

In the case of this clonotype: A much larger clone differs from this one at a single base, so this may be a read error. The chain recombines TRBV28 with TRBJ2-7; D might be TRBD2 (5 bases). Germline CDR1 MDHEN, CDR2 SYDVKM. V lost 9 bases and J lost 2, with 17 bases in between. The CDR3 runs to 14 residues. CDR3 DNA: TGTGCCAGAACCCTATCCGGGATGACCTACGAGCAGTACTTC. Protein sequence: CARTLSGMTYEQYF.

This clonotype was counted many times. V and J are TRBV28 and TRBJ2-5; D remains ambiguous. V dropped 3 bases and J dropped 4 bases, with 6 bases sitting between them. This CDR3 is 12 amino acids long. The germline V gene encodes CDR1 MDHEN and CDR2 SYDVKM. DNA of the CDR3: TGTGCCAGCAGTTTCCCTCGAGAGACCCAGTACTTC. Its translation: CASSFPRETQYF.

This clonotype was recorded at least ten times. The chain links TRBV20-1 to TRBJ2-3; D possibly corresponds to TRBD1 (6 bases). CDR3 length equals 15 residues. Germline CDR1 DFQATT, CDR2 SNEGSKA (reference sequence). Trimming left V 3 bases short and J 5 bases short, with 18 bases between. CDR3: CSARDFMKGEDTQYF. DNA for the CDR3: TGCAGTGCTAGGGACTTCATGAAGGGGGAAGATACGCAGTATTTT.

This clonotype came up many times. The chain is built from TRBV7-9 and TRBJ2-1; D gene unclear. Trimming removed 4 bases from V and 6 bases from J, with 7 bases in between. In germline, CDR1 is SEHNR, CDR2 FQNEAQ (reference sequence). The CDR3 sequence is 12 residues long. The CDR3 loop reads CASSSLGNEQFF. The DNA for the CDR3 is TGTGCCAGCAGCTCCCTAGGCAATGAGCAGTTCTTC.

This clonotype was observed a handful of times. The chain is built from TRBV20-1 and TRBJ2-5, with TRBD2 matching 8 bases. CDR1 is DFQATT and CDR2 is SNEGSKA in the germline V gene (reference sequence). V lost 4 bases and J lost 7; bases outside the gene matches: 8. The CDR3 covers 13 residues. The CDR3 nucleotides are TGCAGTGCTACCAACCTCCGGGGGGGGACCCAGTACTTC. Protein product: CSATNLRGGTQYF.

The J gene is TRBJ2-1, the V gene TRBV5-4, with unresolved D. Germline CDR1 and CDR2: SGHNT and YYREEE (reference sequence). This CDR3 region has 13 residues. The germline V and J ends were trimmed by 4 bases and 10 bases, with 15 bases remaining between them. CDR3 region: CASSLTTIGEQFF. CDR3 DNA sequence: TGTGCCAGCAGCCTTACAACGATCGGCGAGCAGTTCTTC.

This clonotype was observed at least ten times. The chain links TRBV20-1 to TRBJ2-3, with 7 bases aligning to TRBD1. Germline V lookup: CDR1 DFQATT, CDR2 SNEGSKA (reference sequence). With V trimmed by 1 base and J by 8 bases, 3 bases remained unmatched. CDR3 length: 12 amino acids. The CDR3 DNA follows: TGCAGTGCTAGAGGGGACAGCTTTACGCAGTATTTT. This gives the protein CSARGDSFTQYF.

The table lists this clonotype with many counts. The chain employs TRBV7-2 and TRBJ2-7, with a possible D match to TRBD2 (6 bases). The CDR3 is 14 amino acids. From germline, CDR1 is SGHTA and CDR2 FQGNSA. Trimming shortened V by 4 bases and J by 2 bases, and 12 bases separated the two germline ends. This chain's CDR3 is CASSSGVFPYEQYF. The CDR3 DNA sequence: TGTGCCAGCAGCTCGGGAGTGTTCCCCTACGAGCAGTACTTC.

This clonotype was seen at least ten times. J is TRBJ1-5 and V is TRBV7-9; D is possibly TRBD1 (5 bases). V dropped 2 bases and J dropped 7 bases, with 9 bases sitting between them. This CDR3 has 13 amino acids. The germline V gene encodes CDR1 SEHNR and CDR2 FQNEAQ (reference sequence). The CDR3 here is CASSLMGDQPQHF. DNA for the CDR3: TGTGCCAGCAGCTTAATGGGGGACCAGCCCCAGCATTTT. Complete variable domain (other parts from reference TRBV7-9 and TRBJ1-5): DTGVSQNPRHKITKRGQNVTFRCDPISEHNRLYWYRQTLGQGPEFLTYFQNEAQLEKSRLLSDRFSAERPKGSFSTLEIQRTEQGDSAMYLCASSLMGDQPQHFGDGTRLSIL.